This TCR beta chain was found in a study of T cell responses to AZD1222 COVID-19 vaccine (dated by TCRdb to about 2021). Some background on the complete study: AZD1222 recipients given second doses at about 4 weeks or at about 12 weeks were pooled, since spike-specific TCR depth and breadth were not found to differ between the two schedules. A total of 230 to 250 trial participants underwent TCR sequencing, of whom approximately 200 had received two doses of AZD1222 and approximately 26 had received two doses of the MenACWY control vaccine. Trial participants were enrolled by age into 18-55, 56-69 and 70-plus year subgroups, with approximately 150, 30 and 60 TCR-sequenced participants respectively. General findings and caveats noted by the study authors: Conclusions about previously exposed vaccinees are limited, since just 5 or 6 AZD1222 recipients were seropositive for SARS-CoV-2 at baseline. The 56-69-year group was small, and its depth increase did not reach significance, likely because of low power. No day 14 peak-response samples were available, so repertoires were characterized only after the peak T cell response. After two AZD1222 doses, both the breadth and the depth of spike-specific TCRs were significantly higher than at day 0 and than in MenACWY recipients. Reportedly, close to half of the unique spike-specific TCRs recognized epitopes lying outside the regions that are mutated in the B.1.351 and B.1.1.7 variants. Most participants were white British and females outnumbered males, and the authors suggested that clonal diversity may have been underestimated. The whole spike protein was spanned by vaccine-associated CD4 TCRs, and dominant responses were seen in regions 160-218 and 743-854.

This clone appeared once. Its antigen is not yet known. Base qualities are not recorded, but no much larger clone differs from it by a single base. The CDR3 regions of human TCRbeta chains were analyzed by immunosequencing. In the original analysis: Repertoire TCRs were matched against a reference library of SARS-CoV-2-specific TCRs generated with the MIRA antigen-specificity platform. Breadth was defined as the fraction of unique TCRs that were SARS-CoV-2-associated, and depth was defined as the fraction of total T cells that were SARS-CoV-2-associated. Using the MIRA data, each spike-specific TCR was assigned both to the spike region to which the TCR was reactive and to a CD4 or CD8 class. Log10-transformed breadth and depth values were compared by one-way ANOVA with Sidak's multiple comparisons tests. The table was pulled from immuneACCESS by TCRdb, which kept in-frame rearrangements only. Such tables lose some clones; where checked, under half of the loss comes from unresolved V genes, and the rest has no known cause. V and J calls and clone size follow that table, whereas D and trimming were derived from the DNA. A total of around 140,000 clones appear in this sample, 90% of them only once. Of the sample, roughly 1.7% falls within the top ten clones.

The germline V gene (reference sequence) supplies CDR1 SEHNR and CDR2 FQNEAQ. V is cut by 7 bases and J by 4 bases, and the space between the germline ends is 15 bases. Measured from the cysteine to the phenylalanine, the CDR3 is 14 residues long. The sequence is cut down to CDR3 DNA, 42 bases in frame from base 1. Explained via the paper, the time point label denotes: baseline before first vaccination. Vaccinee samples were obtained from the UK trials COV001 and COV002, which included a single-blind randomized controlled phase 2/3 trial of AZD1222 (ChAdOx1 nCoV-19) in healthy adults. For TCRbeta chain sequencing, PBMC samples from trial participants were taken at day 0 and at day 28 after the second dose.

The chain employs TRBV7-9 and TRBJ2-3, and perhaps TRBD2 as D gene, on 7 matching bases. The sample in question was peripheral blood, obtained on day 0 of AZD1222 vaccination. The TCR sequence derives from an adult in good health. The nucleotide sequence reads TGTGCCAGCACCGCGGGGGCGTCAGCAGATACGCAGTATTTT. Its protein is CASTAGASADTQYF.